Below, one T cell receptor beta chain is given with its context. Its target is not known. This specimen comes from a study of OX40 agonist ivuxolimab in advanced cancers. The overall study: In this cohort, patients received ivuxolimab, an agonistic anti-OX40 (CD134) antibody.

CDR3 length: 16 amino acids. The V end was cut by 0 bases, the J end by 10 bases, with 21 bases between. The germline gives CDR1 SGHRS, CDR2 YFSETQ. Measured with immunoSEQ multiplex PCR; TCRdb has only the in-frame clones, and not every one. The top ten clones hold approximately 4% of a sample with more than 55,000 clones, 85% to 90% of them seen once. General study findings and limits: There was clonal expansion of CD4+ and CD8+ blood T cells by week 6 at 0.1 to 3.0 mg/kg. Partial responders at 0.1-3.0 mg/kg had among the lowest clonal expansion.

The sequence was obtained from an adult with an advanced solid tumor such as melanoma, head and neck, liver or kidney cancer. Sequenced here: CD4+ or CD8+ T cells sorted from blood, sampled in a trial of the OX40 agonist ivuxolimab. The chain employs TRBV5-1 and TRBJ2-3, with D perhaps TRBD1 (6 bases). The CDR3, as DNA: TGCGCCAGCAGCTTGGCCGAGGGACACCAGATACCTTCGCAGTATTTT. Its protein product is CASSLAEGHQIPSQYF. Based on the CDR3 plus reference TRBV5-1 and TRBJ2-3, the full variable domain is KAGVTQTPRYLIKTRGQQVTLSCSPISGHRSVSWYQQTPGQGLQFLFEYFSETQRNKGNFPGRFSGRQFSNSRSEMNVSTLELGDSALYLCASSLAEGHQIPSQYFGPGTRLTVL.